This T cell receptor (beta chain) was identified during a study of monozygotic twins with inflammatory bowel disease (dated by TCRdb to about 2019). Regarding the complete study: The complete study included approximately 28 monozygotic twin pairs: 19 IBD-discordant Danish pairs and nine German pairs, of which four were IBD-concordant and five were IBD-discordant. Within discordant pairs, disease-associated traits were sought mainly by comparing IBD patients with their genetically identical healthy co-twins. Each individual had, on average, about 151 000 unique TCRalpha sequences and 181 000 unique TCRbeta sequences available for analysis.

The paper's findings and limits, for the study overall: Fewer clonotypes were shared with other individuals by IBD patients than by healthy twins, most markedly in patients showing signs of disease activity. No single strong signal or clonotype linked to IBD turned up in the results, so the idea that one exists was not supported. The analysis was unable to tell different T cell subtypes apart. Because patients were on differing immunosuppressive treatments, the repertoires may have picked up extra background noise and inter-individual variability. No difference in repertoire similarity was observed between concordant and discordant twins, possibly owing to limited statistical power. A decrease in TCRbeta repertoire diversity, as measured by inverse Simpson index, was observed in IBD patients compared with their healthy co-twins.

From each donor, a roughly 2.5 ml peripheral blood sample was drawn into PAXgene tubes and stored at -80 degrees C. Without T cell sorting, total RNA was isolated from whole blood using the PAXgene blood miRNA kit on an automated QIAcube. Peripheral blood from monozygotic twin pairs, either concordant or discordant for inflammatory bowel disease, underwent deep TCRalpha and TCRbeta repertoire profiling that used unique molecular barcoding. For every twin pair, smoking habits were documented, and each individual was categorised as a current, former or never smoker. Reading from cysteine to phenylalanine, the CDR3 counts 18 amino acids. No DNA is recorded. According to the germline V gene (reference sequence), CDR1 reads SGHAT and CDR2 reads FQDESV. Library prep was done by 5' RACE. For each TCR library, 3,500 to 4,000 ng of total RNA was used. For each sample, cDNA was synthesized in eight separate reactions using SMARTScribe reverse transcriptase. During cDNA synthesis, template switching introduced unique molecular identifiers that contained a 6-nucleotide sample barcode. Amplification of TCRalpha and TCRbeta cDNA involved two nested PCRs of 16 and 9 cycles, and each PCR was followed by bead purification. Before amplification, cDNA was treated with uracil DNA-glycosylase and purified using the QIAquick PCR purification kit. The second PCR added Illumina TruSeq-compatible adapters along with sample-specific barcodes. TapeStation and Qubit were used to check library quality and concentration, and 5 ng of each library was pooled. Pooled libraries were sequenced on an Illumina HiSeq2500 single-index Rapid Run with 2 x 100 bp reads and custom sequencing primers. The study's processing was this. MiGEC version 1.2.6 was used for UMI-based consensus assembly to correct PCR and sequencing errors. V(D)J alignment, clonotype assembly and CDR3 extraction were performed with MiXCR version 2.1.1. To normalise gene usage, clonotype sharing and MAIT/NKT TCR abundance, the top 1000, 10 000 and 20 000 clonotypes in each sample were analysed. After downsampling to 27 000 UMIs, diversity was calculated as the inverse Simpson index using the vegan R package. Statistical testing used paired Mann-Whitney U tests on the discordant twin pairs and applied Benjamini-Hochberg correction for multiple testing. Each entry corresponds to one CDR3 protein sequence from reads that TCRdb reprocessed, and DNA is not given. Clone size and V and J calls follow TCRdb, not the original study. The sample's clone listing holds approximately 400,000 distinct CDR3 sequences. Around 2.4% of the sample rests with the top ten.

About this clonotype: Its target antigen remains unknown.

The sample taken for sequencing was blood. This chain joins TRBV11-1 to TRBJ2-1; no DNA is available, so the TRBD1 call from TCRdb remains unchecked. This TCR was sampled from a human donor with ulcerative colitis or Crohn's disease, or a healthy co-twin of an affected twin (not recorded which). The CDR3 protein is CASSSLAGPLSSYNEQFF.